This entry is about one T cell receptor (beta chain). Authors' analysis steps: Nucleated cell counts were estimated from reference gene primer amplification. The repertoire was sequenced with immunoSEQ multiplex PCR; TCRdb's copy has only in-frame clones and lacks some. The DNA was the basis for D and trimming; V, J and clone size are from that table. The sample has 290,000 or so clones, roughly 87% seen once. The CDR3 contains 16 residues. Germline V CDR1 and CDR2: MDHEN, SYDVKM. With 3 bases removed from V and 1 base from J, the gap between germline ends came to 15 bases. The sample is drawn from a study of blood T cell repertoires in COVID-19. Study overall: COVID-19 samples collected from the United States, Italy and Spain covered acute and convalescent phases. The analysed material was cDNA or gDNA that came from T cells, B-cell-depleted T cells, or PBMCs.

The source is a man between 18 and 29 years old with active or convalescent COVID-19. The genes are TRBV28 and TRBJ2-5; D possibly corresponds to TRBD2 (5 bases). The sequenced material came from peripheral blood. This CDR3 is CASSLDLGRFQETQYF. As DNA, the CDR3 is TGTGCCAGCAGTTTGGACCTTGGGAGATTCCAAGAGACCCAGTACTTC.